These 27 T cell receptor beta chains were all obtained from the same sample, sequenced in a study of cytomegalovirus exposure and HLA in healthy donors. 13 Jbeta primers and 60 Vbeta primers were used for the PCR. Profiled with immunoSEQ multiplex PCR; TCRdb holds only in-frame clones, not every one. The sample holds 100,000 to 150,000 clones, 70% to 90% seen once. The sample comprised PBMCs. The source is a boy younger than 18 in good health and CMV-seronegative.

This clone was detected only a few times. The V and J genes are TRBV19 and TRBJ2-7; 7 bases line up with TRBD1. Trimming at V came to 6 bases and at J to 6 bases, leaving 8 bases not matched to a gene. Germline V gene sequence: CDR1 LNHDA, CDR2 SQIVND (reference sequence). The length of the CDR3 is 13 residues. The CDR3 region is CASRETGAREQYF. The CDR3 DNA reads TGTGCCAGTAGGGAAACAGGGGCTCGCGAGCAGTACTTC.

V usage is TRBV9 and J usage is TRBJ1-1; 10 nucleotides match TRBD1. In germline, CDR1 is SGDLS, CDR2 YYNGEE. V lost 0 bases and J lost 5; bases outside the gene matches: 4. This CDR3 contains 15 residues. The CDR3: CASSVGGQGFTEAFF. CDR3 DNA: TGTGCCAGCAGCGTAGGGGGACAGGGGTTTACTGAAGCTTTCTTT.

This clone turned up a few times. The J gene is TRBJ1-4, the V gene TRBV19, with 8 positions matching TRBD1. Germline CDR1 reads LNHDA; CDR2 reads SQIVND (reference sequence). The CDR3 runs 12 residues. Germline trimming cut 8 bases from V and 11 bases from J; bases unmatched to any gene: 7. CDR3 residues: CASRLQGGKLFF. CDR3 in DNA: TGTGCCAGTCGATTACAGGGGGGCAAACTGTTTTTT.

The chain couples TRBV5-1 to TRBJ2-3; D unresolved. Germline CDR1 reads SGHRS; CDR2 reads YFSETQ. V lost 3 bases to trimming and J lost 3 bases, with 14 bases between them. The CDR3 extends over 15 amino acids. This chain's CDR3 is CASSSDMIETDTQYF. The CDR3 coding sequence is TGCGCCAGCAGCTCTGACATGATAGAGACAGATACGCAGTATTTT. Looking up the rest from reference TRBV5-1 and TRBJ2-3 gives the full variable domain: KAGVTQTPRYLIKTRGQQVTLSCSPISGHRSVSWYQQTPGQGLQFLFEYFSETQRNKGNFPGRFSGRQFSNSRSEMNVSTLELGDSALYLCASSSDMIETDTQYFGPGTRLTVL.

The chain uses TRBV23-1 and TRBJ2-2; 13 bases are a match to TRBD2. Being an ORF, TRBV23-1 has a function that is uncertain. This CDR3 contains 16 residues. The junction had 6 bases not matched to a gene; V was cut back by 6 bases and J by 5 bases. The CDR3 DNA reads TGCGCCAGCAGCCCCACTAGCGGGAGGGCGACCGGGGAGCTGTTTTTT. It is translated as CASSPTSGRATGELFF.

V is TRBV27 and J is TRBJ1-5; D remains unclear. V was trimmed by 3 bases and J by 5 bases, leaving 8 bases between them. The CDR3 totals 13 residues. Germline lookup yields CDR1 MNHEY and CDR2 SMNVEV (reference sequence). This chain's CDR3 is CASSFGRDQPQHF. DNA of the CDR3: TGTGCCAGCAGTTTCGGGCGGGATCAGCCCCAGCATTTT.

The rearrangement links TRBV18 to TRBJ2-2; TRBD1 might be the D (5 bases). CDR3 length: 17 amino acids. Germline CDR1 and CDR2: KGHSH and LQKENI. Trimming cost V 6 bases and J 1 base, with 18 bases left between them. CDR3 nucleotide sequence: TGTGCCAGCTCCTACCCAGAAGGGGTTGGGAACACCGGGGAGCTGTTTTTT. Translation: CASSYPEGVGNTGELFF.

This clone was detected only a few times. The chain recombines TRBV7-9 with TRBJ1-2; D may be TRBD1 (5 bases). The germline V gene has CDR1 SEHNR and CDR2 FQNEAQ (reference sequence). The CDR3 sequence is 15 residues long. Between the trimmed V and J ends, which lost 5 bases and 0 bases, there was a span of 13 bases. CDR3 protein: CASSPGHSANYGYTF. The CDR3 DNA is TGTGCCAGCAGCCCAGGACATTCTGCTAACTATGGCTACACCTTC.

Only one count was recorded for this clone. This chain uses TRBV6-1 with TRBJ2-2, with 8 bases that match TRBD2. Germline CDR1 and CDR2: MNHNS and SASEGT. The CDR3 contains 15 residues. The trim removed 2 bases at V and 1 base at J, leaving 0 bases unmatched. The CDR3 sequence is CASSELAGNTGELFF. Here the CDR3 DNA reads TGTGCCAGCAGTGAACTAGCGGGGAACACCGGGGAGCTGTTTTTT.

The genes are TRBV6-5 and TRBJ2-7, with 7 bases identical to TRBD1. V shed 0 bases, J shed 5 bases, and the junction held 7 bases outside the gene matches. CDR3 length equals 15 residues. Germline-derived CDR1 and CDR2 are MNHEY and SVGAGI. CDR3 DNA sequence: TGTGCCAGCAGTTACTCGAGGGACAGAGGACACGAGCAGTACTTC. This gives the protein CASSYSRDRGHEQYF.

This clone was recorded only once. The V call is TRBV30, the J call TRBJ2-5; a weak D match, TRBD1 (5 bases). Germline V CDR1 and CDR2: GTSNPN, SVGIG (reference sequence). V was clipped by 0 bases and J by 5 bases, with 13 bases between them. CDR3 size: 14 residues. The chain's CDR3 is CAWSVPGHRETQYF. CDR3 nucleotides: TGTGCCTGGAGTGTACCAGGACACCGGGAGACCCAGTACTTC.

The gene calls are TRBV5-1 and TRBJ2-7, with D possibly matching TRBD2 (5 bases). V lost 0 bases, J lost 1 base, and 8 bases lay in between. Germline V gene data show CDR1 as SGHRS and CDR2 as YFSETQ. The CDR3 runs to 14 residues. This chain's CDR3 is CASSLVGESYEQYF. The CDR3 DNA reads TGCGCCAGCAGCTTGGTTGGGGAGTCCTACGAGCAGTACTTC. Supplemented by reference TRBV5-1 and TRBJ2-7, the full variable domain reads KAGVTQTPRYLIKTRGQQVTLSCSPISGHRSVSWYQQTPGQGLQFLFEYFSETQRNKGNFPGRFSGRQFSNSRSEMNVSTLELGDSALYLCASSLVGESYEQYFGPGTRLTVT.

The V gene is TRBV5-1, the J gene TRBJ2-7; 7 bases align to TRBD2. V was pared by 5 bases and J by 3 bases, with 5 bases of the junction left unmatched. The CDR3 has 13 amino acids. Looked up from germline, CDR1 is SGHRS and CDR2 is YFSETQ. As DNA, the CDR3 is TGCGCCAGCAGTTCCGGCGGGGGCTACGAGCAGTACTTC. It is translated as CASSSGGGYEQYF.

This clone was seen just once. The DNA for the CDR3 is TGTGCTAGCGGGGACAGGGGGCGCGGTCAGCCCCAGCATTTT. Translated: CASGDRGRGQPQHF. The V call is TRBV12-5, the J call TRBJ1-5; 12 bases line up with TRBD1. The CDR3 is 14 residues long. The germline V gene has CDR1 LGHNT and CDR2 FRNRAP. J lost 6 bases, V lost 9 bases, and 6 bases had no gene match. Variable domain in full (rest from reference TRBV12-5 and TRBJ1-5): DARVTQTPRHKVTEMGQEVTMRCQPILGHNTVFWYRQTMMQGLELLAYFRNRAPLDDSGMPKDRFSAEMPDATLATLKIQPSEPRDSAVYFCASGDRGRGQPQHFGDGTRLSIL.

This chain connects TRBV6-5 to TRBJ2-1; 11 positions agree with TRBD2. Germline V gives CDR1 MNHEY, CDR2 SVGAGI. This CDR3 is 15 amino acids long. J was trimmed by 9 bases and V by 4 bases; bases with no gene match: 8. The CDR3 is CASSLQTSGIGEQFF. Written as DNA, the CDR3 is TGTGCCAGCAGTTTACAGACTAGCGGGATTGGTGAGCAGTTCTTC.

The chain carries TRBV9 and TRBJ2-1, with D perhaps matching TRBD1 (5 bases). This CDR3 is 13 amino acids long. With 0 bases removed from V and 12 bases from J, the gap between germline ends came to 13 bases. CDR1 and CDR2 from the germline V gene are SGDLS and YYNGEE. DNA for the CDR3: TGTGCCAGCAGCGTAGGATCGAGTCAGGGGCAGTTCTTC. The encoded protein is CASSVGSSQGQFF.

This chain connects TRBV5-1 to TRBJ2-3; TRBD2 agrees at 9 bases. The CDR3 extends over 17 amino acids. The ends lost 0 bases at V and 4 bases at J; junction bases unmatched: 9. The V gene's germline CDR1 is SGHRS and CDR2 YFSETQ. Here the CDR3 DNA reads TGCGCCAGCAGCTTGGTGGGCGGGGGGGCGTTCGCAGATACGCAGTATTTT. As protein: CASSLVGGGAFADTQYF.

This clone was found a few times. CDR3 nucleotide sequence: TGTGCCAGCAGCCAGACAGGGTATACTGAAGCTTTCTTT. Translation gives CASSQTGYTEAFF. The V call is TRBV6-6, the J call TRBJ1-1; 7 nucleotides agree with TRBD1. CDR3 length: 13 amino acids. J lost 5 bases, V lost 6 bases, and 6 bases had no gene match. Looked up from germline, CDR1 is MNHNY and CDR2 is SVGAGI (reference sequence).

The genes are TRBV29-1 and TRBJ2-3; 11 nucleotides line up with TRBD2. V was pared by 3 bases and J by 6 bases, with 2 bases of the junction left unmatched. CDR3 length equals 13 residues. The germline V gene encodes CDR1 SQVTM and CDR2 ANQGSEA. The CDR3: CSVDRTSGDTQYF. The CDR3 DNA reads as TGCAGCGTTGATAGGACTAGCGGGGATACGCAGTATTTT.

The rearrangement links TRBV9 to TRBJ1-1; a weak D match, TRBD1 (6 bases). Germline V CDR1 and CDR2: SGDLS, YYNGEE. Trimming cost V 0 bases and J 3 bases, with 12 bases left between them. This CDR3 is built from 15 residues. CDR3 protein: CASSVAVWGHTEAFF. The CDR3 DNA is TGTGCCAGCAGCGTAGCTGTTTGGGGGCACACTGAAGCTTTCTTT.

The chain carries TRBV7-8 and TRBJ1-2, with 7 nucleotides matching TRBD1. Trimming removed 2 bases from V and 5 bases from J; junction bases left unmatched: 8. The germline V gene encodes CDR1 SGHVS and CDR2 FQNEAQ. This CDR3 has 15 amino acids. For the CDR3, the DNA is TGTGCCAGCAGCTTACTTCGGGACAGCTATTATGGCTACACCTTC. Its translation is CASSLLRDSYYGYTF.

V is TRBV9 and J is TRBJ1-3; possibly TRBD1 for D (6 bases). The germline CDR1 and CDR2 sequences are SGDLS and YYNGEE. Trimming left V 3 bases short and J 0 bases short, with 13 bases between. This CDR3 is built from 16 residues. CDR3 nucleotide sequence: TGTGCCAGCAGCGGAATCACAGGGTTCTCTGGAAACACCATATATTTT. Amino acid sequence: CASSGITGFSGNTIYF.

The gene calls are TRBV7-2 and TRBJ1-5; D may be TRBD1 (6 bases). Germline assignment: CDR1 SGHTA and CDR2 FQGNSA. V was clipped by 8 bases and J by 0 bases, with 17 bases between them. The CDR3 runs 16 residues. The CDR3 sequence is CASSRTGDNSNQPQHF. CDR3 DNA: TGTGCCAGCTCCCGGACCGGGGACAATAGCAATCAGCCCCAGCATTTT.

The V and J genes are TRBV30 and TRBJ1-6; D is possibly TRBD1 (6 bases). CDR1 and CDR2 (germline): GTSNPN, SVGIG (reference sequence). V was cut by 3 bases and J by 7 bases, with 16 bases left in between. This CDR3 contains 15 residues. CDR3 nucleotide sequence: TGTGCCTGGAGCCTTTCAGGGGCTCAAAATTCACCCCTCCACTTT. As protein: CAWSLSGAQNSPLHF.

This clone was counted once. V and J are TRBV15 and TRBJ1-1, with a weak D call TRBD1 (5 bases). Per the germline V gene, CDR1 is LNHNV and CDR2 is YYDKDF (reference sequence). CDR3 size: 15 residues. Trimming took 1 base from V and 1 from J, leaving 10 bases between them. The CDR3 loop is CATSRVGQGNTEAFF. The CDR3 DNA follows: TGTGCCACCAGCAGAGTGGGGCAGGGGAACACTGAAGCTTTCTTT.

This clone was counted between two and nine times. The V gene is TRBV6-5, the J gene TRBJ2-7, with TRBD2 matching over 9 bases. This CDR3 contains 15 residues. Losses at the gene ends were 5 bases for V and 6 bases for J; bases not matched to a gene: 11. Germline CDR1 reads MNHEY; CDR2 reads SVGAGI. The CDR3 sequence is CASSRLADPPREQYF. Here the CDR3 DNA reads TGTGCCAGCAGTCGACTAGCGGATCCCCCCCGCGAGCAGTACTTC.

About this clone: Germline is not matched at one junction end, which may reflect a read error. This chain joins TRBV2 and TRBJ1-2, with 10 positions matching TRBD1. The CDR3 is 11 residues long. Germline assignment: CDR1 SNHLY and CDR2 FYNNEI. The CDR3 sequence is CASSEGTGVEF. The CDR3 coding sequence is TGTGCCAGCAGTGAGGGGACAGGGGTCGAGTTC.